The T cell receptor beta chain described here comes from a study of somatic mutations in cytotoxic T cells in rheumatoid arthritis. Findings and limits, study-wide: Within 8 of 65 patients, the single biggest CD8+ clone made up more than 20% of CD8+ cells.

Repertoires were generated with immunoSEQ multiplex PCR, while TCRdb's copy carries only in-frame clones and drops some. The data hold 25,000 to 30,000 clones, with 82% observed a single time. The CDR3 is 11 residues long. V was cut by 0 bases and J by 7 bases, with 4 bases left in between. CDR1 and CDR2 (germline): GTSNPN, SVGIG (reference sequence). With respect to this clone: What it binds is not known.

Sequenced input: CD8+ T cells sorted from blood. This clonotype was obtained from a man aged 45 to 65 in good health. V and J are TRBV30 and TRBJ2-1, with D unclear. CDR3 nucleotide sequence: TGTGCCTGGAGTGTCGGGAATGAGCAGTTCTTC. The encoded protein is CAWSVGNEQFF.